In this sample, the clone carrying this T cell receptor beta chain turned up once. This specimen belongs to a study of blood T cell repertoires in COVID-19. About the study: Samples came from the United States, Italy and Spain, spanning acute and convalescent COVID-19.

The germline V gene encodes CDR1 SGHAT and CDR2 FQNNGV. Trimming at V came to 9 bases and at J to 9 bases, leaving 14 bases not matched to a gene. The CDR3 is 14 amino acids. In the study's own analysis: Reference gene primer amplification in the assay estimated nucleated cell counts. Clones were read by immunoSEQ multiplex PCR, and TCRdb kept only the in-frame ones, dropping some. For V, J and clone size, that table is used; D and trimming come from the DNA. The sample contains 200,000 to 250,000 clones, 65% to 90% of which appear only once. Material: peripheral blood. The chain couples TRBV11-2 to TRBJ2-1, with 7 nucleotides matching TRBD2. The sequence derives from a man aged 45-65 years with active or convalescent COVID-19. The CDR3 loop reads CASSPSGIVLEQFF. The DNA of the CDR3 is TGTGCCAGTTCCCCGAGCGGGATCGTTCTTGAGCAGTTCTTC.